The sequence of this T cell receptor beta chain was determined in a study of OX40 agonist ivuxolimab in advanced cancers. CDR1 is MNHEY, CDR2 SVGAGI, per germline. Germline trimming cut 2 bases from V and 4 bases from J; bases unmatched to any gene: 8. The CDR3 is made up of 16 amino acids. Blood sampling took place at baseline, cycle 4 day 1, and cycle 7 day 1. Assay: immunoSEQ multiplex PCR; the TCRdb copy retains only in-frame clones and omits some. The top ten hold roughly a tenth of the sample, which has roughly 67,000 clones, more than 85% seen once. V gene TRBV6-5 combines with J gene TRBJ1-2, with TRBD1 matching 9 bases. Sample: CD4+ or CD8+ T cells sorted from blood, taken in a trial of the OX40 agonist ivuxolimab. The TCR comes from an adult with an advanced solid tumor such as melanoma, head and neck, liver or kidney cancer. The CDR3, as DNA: TGTGCCAGCAGTTACGGGGAGACAGGGGGTGTCTATGGCTACACCTTC. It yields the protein CASSYGETGGVYGYTF.